This T cell receptor beta chain was found in a study of siplizumab effects on memory and regulatory T cells. The V and J ends lost 2 bases and 0 bases respectively, with 20 bases between them. There are 17 residues in the CDR3. Germline-derived CDR1 and CDR2 are GTSNPN and SVGIG (reference sequence). Whole-study results and caveats: Suppressive capability of dividing Tregs from siplizumab cultures went unverified. The mean Treg-derived percentage of mappable alloreactive CD4+ clones was about 63% with siplizumab compared with approximately 25% in controls.

Details on this clone: Its antigen is as yet unknown.

Measured with immunoSEQ multiplex PCR; TCRdb has only the in-frame clones, and not every one. The sample shows 100,000 to 110,000 clones, around 92% of them seen only once. The chain employs TRBV30 and TRBJ2-7, with a possible D match to TRBD2 (6 bases). Sequencing was carried out using CD4+ T cells sorted from blood. The receptor was isolated from a human donor in good health. CDR3 protein: CAWSTYPGTGISYEQYF. DNA of the CDR3: TGTGCCTGGAGTACCTATCCCGGGACTGGGATCTCCTACGAGCAGTACTTC.